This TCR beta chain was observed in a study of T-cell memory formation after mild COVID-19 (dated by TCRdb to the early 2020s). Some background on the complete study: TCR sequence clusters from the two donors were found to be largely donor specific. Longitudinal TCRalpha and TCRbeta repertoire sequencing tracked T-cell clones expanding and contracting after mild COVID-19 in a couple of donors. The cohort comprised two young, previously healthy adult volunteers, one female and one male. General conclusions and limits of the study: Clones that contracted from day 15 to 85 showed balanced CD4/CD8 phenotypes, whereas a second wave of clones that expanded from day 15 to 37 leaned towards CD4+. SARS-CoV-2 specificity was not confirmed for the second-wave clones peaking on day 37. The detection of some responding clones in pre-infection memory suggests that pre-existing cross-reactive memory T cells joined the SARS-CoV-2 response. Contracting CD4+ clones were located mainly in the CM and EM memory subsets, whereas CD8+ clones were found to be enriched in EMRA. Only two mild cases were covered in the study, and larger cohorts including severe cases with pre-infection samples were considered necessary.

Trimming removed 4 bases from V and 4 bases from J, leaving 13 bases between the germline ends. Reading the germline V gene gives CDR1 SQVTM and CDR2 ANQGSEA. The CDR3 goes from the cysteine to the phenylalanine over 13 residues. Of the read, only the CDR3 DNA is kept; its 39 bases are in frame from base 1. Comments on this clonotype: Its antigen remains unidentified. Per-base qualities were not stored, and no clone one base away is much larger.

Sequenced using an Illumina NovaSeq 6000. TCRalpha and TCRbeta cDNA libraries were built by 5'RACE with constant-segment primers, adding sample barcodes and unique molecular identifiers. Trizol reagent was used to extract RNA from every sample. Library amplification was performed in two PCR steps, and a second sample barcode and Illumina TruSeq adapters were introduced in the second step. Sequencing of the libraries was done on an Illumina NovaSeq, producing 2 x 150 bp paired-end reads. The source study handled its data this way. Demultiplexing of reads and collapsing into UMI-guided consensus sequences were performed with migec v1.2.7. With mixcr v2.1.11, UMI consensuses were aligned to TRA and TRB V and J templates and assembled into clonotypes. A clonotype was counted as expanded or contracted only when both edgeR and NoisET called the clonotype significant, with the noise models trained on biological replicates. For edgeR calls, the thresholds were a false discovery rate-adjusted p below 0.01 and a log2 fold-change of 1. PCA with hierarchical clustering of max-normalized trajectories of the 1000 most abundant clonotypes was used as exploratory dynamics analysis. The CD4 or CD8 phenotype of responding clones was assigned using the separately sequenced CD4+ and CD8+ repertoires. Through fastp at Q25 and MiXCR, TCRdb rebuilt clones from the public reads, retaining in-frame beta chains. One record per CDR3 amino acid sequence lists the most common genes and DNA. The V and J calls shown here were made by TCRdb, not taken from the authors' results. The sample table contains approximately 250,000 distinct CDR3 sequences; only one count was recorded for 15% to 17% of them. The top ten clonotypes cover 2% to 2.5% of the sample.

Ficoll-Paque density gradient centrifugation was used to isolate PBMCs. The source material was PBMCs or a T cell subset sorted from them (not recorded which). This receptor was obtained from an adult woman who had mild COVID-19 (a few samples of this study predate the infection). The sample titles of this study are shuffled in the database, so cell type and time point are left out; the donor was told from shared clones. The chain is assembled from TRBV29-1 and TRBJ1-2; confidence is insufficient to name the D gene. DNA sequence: TGCAGCGTTGTCCGAGGCCTATCCTATGGCTACACCTTC. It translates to CSVVRGLSYGYTF.